The entry below describes one T cell receptor (beta chain). No antigen is known for it. The protocol was immunoSEQ multiplex PCR, while the TCRdb copy is restricted to in-frame clones and leaves out a portion. The sample has fewer than 150,000 clones, about 93% seen once. The CDR3 length is 16 residues. The germline V and J ends were trimmed by 0 bases and 5 bases, with 18 bases remaining between them. Germline lookup yields CDR1 SGHRS and CDR2 YFSETQ. The entry originates in a study of T cell responses to AZD1222 COVID-19 vaccine. General observations from the study: White British ancestry dominated among donors, who included more females, and clonal diversity was possibly underestimated.

The receptor was isolated from an adult who received the AZD1222 COVID-19 vaccine. This chain links TRBV5-1 with TRBJ2-7; TRBD2 is a possible D gene (5 bases). The material was peripheral blood, obtained 28 days after the second AZD1222 dose. As DNA, the CDR3 is TGCGCCAGCAGCTTGGAGGTCGGGGAGTGGATTCACGAGCAGTACTTC. It specifies CASSLEVGEWIHEQYF.